A single sample is the source of the 5 T cell receptor beta chains below, sequenced in a study of beta chain features in type 1 diabetes. Whole-study results and caveats: Shortening of TCRB CDR3s, moderate but significant, appeared in all four CD4+ subsets of Type 1 diabetes patients.

The entirety of the isolated RNA underwent reverse transcription, so expressed TCRB transcripts were sequenced. TCRdb's copy holds only in-frame clones and misses some; the assay was immunoSEQ multiplex PCR. Here the sample spans around 150,000 clones, roughly 65% being singletons. The antigens for these receptors are not known. Sequencing was carried out using naive CD4+ T cells from blood. These receptors were taken from a man aged 30 to 39 with type 1 diabetes.

The rearrangement links TRBV29-1 to TRBJ2-1; TRBD1 matches at 9 bases. CDR1 and CDR2 (germline): SQVTM, ANQGSEA. V lost 5 bases, J lost 5 bases, and 10 bases stayed unmatched. This CDR3 is 15 amino acids long. The CDR3 protein is CSVLFGQGRDNEQFF. CDR3 in DNA: TGCAGCGTTCTTTTCGGACAGGGGAGGGACAATGAGCAGTTCTTC.

The gene calls are TRBV27 and TRBJ2-1, with 13 bases lining up with TRBD2. V shed 4 bases, J shed 7 bases, and the junction held 1 base outside the gene matches. Germline V gives CDR1 MNHEY, CDR2 SMNVEV (reference sequence). The CDR3 has 14 amino acids. CDR3 nucleotide sequence: TGTGCCAGCAGTTCGGGACTAGCGGGGAATGAGCAGTTCTTC. It codes for CASSSGLAGNEQFF.

V and J are TRBV5-6 and TRBJ2-3, with 8 nucleotides matching TRBD2. Germline loops: CDR1 SGHDT, CDR2 YYEEEE. The J segment lost 0 bases and the V segment lost 4 bases, leaving 4 bases of the junction unmatched. The CDR3 is made up of 15 amino acids. The CDR3 sequence is CASSERGRSTDTQYF. The CDR3 DNA reads TGTGCCAGCAGCGAGCGGGGGCGGAGCACAGATACGCAGTATTTT.

The chain joins TRBV7-2 to TRBJ2-3; 11 bases line up with TRBD1. Germline CDR1 and CDR2: SGHTA and FQGNSA. The V gene end was trimmed by 5 bases and the J gene end by 1 base; junction bases not matched to a gene: 8. The CDR3 loop spans 17 amino acids. CDR3 amino acids: CASSLSGTGGGTDTQYF. In nucleotides, the CDR3 is TGTGCCAGCAGCCTCTCCGGGACAGGGGGAGGCACAGATACGCAGTATTTT. Together with reference TRBV7-2 and TRBJ2-3, the CDR3 gives the full variable domain: GAGVSQSPSNKVTEKGKDVELRCDPISGHTALYWYRQSLGQGLEFLIYFQGNSAPDKSGLPSDRFSAERTGGSVSTLTIQRTQQEDSAVYLCASSLSGTGGGTDTQYFGPGTRLTVL.

The J gene is TRBJ2-7, the V gene TRBV29-1; 7 positions match TRBD1. The trim removed 6 bases at V and 2 bases at J, leaving 7 bases unmatched. The CDR3 runs 13 residues. Germline V gene sequence: CDR1 SQVTM, CDR2 ANQGSEA. The CDR3 DNA reads as TGCAGCGTGGGGCGGCAGGGGGCCTACGAGCAGTACTTC. The encoded protein is CSVGRQGAYEQYF.